These T cell receptor beta chains were read from a single sample in a study of shared clonotypes between healthy human individuals. The data were produced by immunoSEQ multiplex PCR, yet TCRdb's version contains in-frame clones alone and is incomplete. Of around 2,100,000 clones listed, 85% to 95% are singletons. Source material: naive CD8+ T cells sorted from blood. Receptors were obtained from a man aged 18 to 35 in good health. Each CDR3 is given with its conserved first and last residue. The D gene is left open where the match is weak. Clone size, where shown, is once, few, many, or a class for clones that have expanded.

TRBD2	TRBJ2-3	TRBV10-2	.	CASRKLAGGSLGRTDTQYF	TGCGCCAGCAGGAAACTAGCGGGAGGTTCGTTAGGTCGCACAGATACGCAGTATTTT
TRBD2	TRBJ2-7	TRBV28	.	CASTLLAGGPGEQYF	TGTGCCAGCACCCTCCTAGCGGGGGGGCCGGGGGAGCAGTACTTC
.	TRBJ2-7	TRBV5-1	.	CASSPRYYDYEQYF	TGCGCCAGCAGCCCGCGCTACTACGACTACGAGCAGTACTTC
.	TRBJ1-1	TRBV10-2	.	CASSVVRDYEAFF	TGCGCCAGCAGTGTCGTCAGGGATTATGAAGCTTTCTTT
.	TRBJ1-5	TRBV6-1	.	CASSEALTVSQPQHF	TGTGCCAGCAGTGAAGCGTTAACAGTTTCCCAGCCCCAGCATTTT
.	TRBJ2-7	TRBV5-4	.	CASRPDRGGSGEQYF	TGTGCCAGCAGACCCGACAGGGGAGGGTCGGGCGAGCAGTACTTC
.	TRBJ2-3	TRBV27	once	CASLSLGTDTQYF	TGTGCCAGCCTTTCCCTCGGGACAGATACGCAGTATTTT
.	TRBJ1-1	TRBV5-4	.	CASSFGSTEAFF	TGTGCCAGCAGCTTTGGGTCCACTGAAGCTTTCTTT
.	TRBJ1-1	TRBV19	.	CASSIGGFTEAFF	TGTGCCAGTAGTATAGGCGGGTTCACTGAAGCTTTCTTT
TRBD1	TRBJ1-2	TRBV4-1	.	CASSQERQGVNYGYTF	TGCGCCAGCAGCCAAGAGCGACAGGGGGTTAACTATGGCTACACCTTC
.	TRBJ1-4	TRBV9	.	CASSVEGATNEKLFF	TGTGCCAGCAGCGTAGAAGGGGCAACTAATGAAAAACTGTTTTTT
TRBD2	TRBJ2-3	TRBV6-5	.	CASSYGGRITDTQYF	TGTGCCAGCAGTTACGGCGGGAGAATCACAGATACGCAGTATTTT
TRBD1	TRBJ2-7	TRBV4-1	.	CASSQVFSGTGGEQYF	TGCGCCAGCAGCCAAGTGTTCTCCGGGACAGGGGGCGAGCAGTACTTC
TRBD1	TRBJ1-6	TRBV2	.	CASIDRTGDSPLHF	TGTGCCAGCATTGACCGGACAGGGGACTCACCCCTCCACTTT
TRBD1	TRBJ2-7	TRBV7-9	.	CASTGEDRGGEQYF	TGTGCCAGCACCGGCGAAGACAGGGGGGGCGAGCAGTACTTC
.	TRBJ1-2	TRBV19	.	CASSNGQLLNYGYTF	TGTGCCAGTAGCAATGGACAGCTGCTAAACTATGGCTACACCTTC
.	TRBJ2-7	TRBV30	.	CAWSVSGIEQYF	TGTGCCTGGAGTGTGTCGGGAATCGAGCAGTACTTC
.	TRBJ2-7	TRBV29-1	.	CSVETPPFYEQYF	TGCAGCGTTGAAACCCCCCCCTTTTACGAGCAGTACTTC
TRBD1	TRBJ1-4	TRBV9	.	CASSVGRTGAEKLFF	TGTGCCAGCAGCGTAGGGAGGACAGGGGCTGAAAAACTGTTTTTT
TRBD1	TRBJ2-7	TRBV11-2	.	CASSLDTTGRYEQYF	TGTGCCAGCAGCTTAGATACGACAGGGCGCTACGAGCAGTACTTC
.	TRBJ2-3	TRBV7-9	.	CASSFPRASTDTQYF	TGTGCCAGCAGCTTCCCCAGGGCCAGCACAGATACGCAGTATTTT
TRBD1	TRBJ2-2	TRBV25-1	.	CASSVQGAITGELFF	TGTGCCAGCAGTGTCCAGGGGGCTATTACCGGGGAGCTGTTTTTT
.	TRBJ2-7	TRBV6-1	.	CASSVGVGAYEQYF	TGTGCCAGCAGTGTCGGGGTTGGGGCCTACGAGCAGTACTTC
.	TRBJ2-3	TRBV27	.	CASSFNARSTDTQYF	TGTGCCAGCAGTTTTAATGCCCGGAGCACAGATACGCAGTATTTT
TRBD1	TRBJ2-7	TRBV13	.	CASSPRQGSYEQYF	TGTGCCAGCAGCCCCCGACAGGGCTCCTACGAGCAGTACTTC
.	TRBJ2-7	TRBV15	.	CATSRADTYEQYF	TGTGCCACCAGCAGAGCTGACACCTACGAGCAGTACTTC
.	TRBJ2-7	TRBV5-1	.	CASSLWDTGYEQYF	TGCGCCAGCAGCTTGTGGGACACAGGGTACGAGCAGTACTTC
.	TRBJ2-7	TRBV4-3	.	CASSLGAGEGYYEQYF	TGCGCCAGCAGCCTGGGGGCCGGGGAGGGTTATTACGAGCAGTACTTC
TRBD2	TRBJ2-5	TRBV5-6	.	CASSHLTSGGAVTQYF	TGTGCCAGCAGTCATTTGACTAGCGGGGGGGCTGTGACCCAGTACTTC